Listed below are T cell receptor beta chains from one sample, sequenced in a study of Ad26.COV2.S vaccination and SARS-CoV-2 variants. Some clones are missing from TCRdb's copy, which holds only in-frame ones; the method was immunoSEQ multiplex PCR. The profile shows around 320,000 clones, about 82% of them singletons. The sample here was peripheral blood, taken in a trial of Ad26.COV2.S vaccine versus placebo. All receptors come from a person aged 18-65 years who received the Ad26.COV2.S COVID-19 vaccine or a placebo. Both conserved end residues are part of each CDR3. Each record gives: D gene, V gene, clone size, J gene, CDR3 DNA, CDR3 protein. D genes are given only for firm matches. Clone size is shown for a subset of rows, as once, few, many or a class of expanded clone.

D gene: TRBD1
V gene: TRBV7-2
clone size: NA
J gene: TRBJ1-1
CDR3 DNA: TGTGCCAGCAGCTTCGGACAGGGTGAAGCTTTCTTT
CDR3 protein: CASSFGQGEAFF

D gene: TRBD1
V gene: TRBV6-5
clone size: NA
J gene: TRBJ2-1
CDR3 DNA: TGTGCCAGCAGTCGCCGGGACAGAGACCCCAATGAGCAGTTCTTC
CDR3 protein: CASSRRDRDPNEQFF

D gene: NA
V gene: TRBV9
clone size: once
J gene: TRBJ1-2
CDR3 DNA: TGTGCCAGCAGCCTCAGCCCCCGGGCGGAAGGCTACACCTTC
CDR3 protein: CASSLSPRAEGYTF

D gene: NA
V gene: TRBV6-5
clone size: once
J gene: TRBJ2-5
CDR3 DNA: TGTGCCAGCCGGACCGGGTACCAAGAGACCCAGTACTTC
CDR3 protein: CASRTGYQETQYF

D gene: NA
V gene: TRBV3-1/TRBV3-2
clone size: NA
J gene: TRBJ1-1
CDR3 DNA: TGTGCCAGCAGCCAAGATAAGTTTCTGAACACTGAAGCTTTCTTT
CDR3 protein: CASSQDKFLNTEAFF

D gene: NA
V gene: TRBV7-9
clone size: NA
J gene: TRBJ2-5
CDR3 DNA: TGTGCCAGCAGCTTACTAGAGACCCAGTACTTC
CDR3 protein: CASSLLETQYF

D gene: NA
V gene: TRBV29-1
clone size: NA
J gene: TRBJ1-1
CDR3 DNA: TGCAGCGTTTCAGGGAGGGATGAAGCTTTCTTT
CDR3 protein: CSVSGRDEAFF

D gene: TRBD2
V gene: TRBV12-3/TRBV12-4
clone size: NA
J gene: TRBJ2-5
CDR3 DNA: TGTGCCAGCAGCGCGGGGGGGGAGACCCAGTACTTC
CDR3 protein: CASSAGGETQYF

D gene: TRBD2
V gene: TRBV6-4
clone size: NA
J gene: TRBJ2-3
CDR3 DNA: TGTGCCAGCAGTGCCGGGACTAGCGGGGGGGATACGCAGTATTTT
CDR3 protein: CASSAGTSGGDTQYF

D gene: TRBD1
V gene: TRBV6-2/TRBV6-3
clone size: NA
J gene: TRBJ2-7
CDR3 DNA: TGTGCCAGCAGTGGTTCGGGACAGGGGAGTTACGAGCAGTACTTC
CDR3 protein: CASSGSGQGSYEQYF

D gene: NA
V gene: TRBV19
clone size: NA
J gene: TRBJ1-4
CDR3 DNA: TGTGCCAGTAAAGCCAGTAAGGTCGGGGCTAATGAAAAACTGTTTTTT
CDR3 protein: CASKASKVGANEKLFF

D gene: NA
V gene: TRBV7-6
clone size: NA
J gene: TRBJ2-1
CDR3 DNA: TGTGCCAGCAGCTTCCTTGGGGGGAGTTACAATGAGCAGTTCTTC
CDR3 protein: CASSFLGGSYNEQFF

D gene: TRBD1
V gene: TRBV6-2/TRBV6-3
clone size: NA
J gene: TRBJ1-2
CDR3 DNA: TGTGCCAGCAGTTACCGGCAGGGGGGTTATGGCTACACCTTC
CDR3 protein: CASSYRQGGYGYTF

D gene: NA
V gene: TRBV19
clone size: NA
J gene: TRBJ1-2
CDR3 DNA: TGTGCCAGTATGAGTCTAGGGCCGCCGAGGTATGGCTACACCTTC
CDR3 protein: CASMSLGPPRYGYTF

D gene: NA
V gene: TRBV7-9
clone size: NA
J gene: TRBJ2-5
CDR3 DNA: TGTGCCAGCCTTCGCAGGGGACCTAAAGAGACCCAGTACTTC
CDR3 protein: CASLRRGPKETQYF

D gene: TRBD1
V gene: TRBV13
clone size: NA
J gene: TRBJ1-3
CDR3 DNA: TGTGCCAGCAGCTCCCGGGACAGGGGCCGAAACACCATATATTTT
CDR3 protein: CASSSRDRGRNTIYF

D gene: TRBD1
V gene: TRBV5-1
clone size: NA
J gene: TRBJ2-1
CDR3 DNA: TGCGCCAGCAGCCCGGCCGGGACAGGGTTCGGCTACAATGAGCAGTTCTTC
CDR3 protein: CASSPAGTGFGYNEQFF

D gene: TRBD2
V gene: TRBV4-1
clone size: NA
J gene: TRBJ2-2
CDR3 DNA: TGCGCCAGCAGCCAAGGCCCCCCTAGCGGGGCGAACACCGGGGAGCTGTTTTTT
CDR3 protein: CASSQGPPSGANTGELFF

D gene: TRBD2
V gene: TRBV7-3
clone size: NA
J gene: TRBJ2-1
CDR3 DNA: TGTGCCAGCAGCTCTAGCGGCAATTACTACAATGAGCAGTTCTTC
CDR3 protein: CASSSSGNYYNEQFF

D gene: NA
V gene: TRBV7-2
clone size: NA
J gene: TRBJ1-5
CDR3 DNA: TGTGCCAGCAGCTTTTATAGCAATCAGCCCCAGCATTTT
CDR3 protein: CASSFYSNQPQHF

D gene: NA
V gene: TRBV5-1
clone size: NA
J gene: TRBJ1-3
CDR3 DNA: TGCGCCAGCAGCTCGGGATCTGGAAACACCATATATTTT
CDR3 protein: CASSSGSGNTIYF

D gene: NA
V gene: TRBV18
clone size: NA
J gene: TRBJ2-5
CDR3 DNA: TGTGCCAGCTCACCTGGACAAGAAGAGACCCAGTACTTC
CDR3 protein: CASSPGQEETQYF

D gene: NA
V gene: TRBV4-3
clone size: NA
J gene: TRBJ1-1
CDR3 DNA: TGCGCCAGCAGCCAAGATGAGAGATCATCTGAAGCTTTCTTT
CDR3 protein: CASSQDERSSEAFF

D gene: NA
V gene: TRBV6-2/TRBV6-3
clone size: NA
J gene: TRBJ2-7
CDR3 DNA: TGTGCCAGCAGTCCGAGATACGAGCAGTACTTC
CDR3 protein: CASSPRYEQYF

D gene: NA
V gene: TRBV19
clone size: once
J gene: TRBJ1-1
CDR3 DNA: TGTGCCAGTAGTGTGGGACGGTTCAACACTGAAGCTTTCTTT
CDR3 protein: CASSVGRFNTEAFF

D gene: NA
V gene: TRBV5-1
clone size: NA
J gene: TRBJ2-5
CDR3 DNA: TGCGCCAGCAGCTTTGTAGCCCGAGAGACCCAGTACTTC
CDR3 protein: CASSFVARETQYF

D gene: TRBD1
V gene: TRBV3-1/TRBV3-2
clone size: NA
J gene: TRBJ2-2
CDR3 DNA: TGTGCCAGCAGCCGGATCGTGGGACAGGGGAACACCGGGGAGCTGTTTTTT
CDR3 protein: CASSRIVGQGNTGELFF

D gene: NA
V gene: TRBV5-6
clone size: NA
J gene: TRBJ1-2
CDR3 DNA: TGTGCCAGCAGCCCGGGCCGCTATGGCTACACCTTC
CDR3 protein: CASSPGRYGYTF

D gene: NA
V gene: TRBV10-2
clone size: NA
J gene: TRBJ1-4
CDR3 DNA: TGCGCCAGCAGTGAACAGGACAGCATTAATGAAAAACTGTTTTTT
CDR3 protein: CASSEQDSINEKLFF

D gene: NA
V gene: TRBV18
clone size: NA
J gene: TRBJ1-2
CDR3 DNA: TGTGCCAGCTCACCATCGCAGGGAAGTATTGGCTACACCTTC
CDR3 protein: CASSPSQGSIGYTF

D gene: TRBD2
V gene: TRBV5-1
clone size: few
J gene: TRBJ2-2
CDR3 DNA: TGCGCCAGCAGCCCGGGACTAGCAGTCACCGCCGGGGAGCTGTTTTTT
CDR3 protein: CASSPGLAVTAGELFF

D gene: NA
V gene: TRBV11-2
clone size: NA
J gene: TRBJ1-6
CDR3 DNA: TGTGCCAGCAGCTTAGGACCCTATAATTCACCCCTCCACTTT
CDR3 protein: CASSLGPYNSPLHF

D gene: TRBD2
V gene: TRBV7-2
clone size: NA
J gene: TRBJ2-7
CDR3 DNA: TGTGCCAGCAGCAGAATTAGCGGGGCCTCCTACGAGCAGTACTTC
CDR3 protein: CASSRISGASYEQYF

D gene: NA
V gene: TRBV19
clone size: once
J gene: TRBJ2-3
CDR3 DNA: TGTGCCAGTAGTATAGATCGGGCAGATACGCAGTATTTT
CDR3 protein: CASSIDRADTQYF

D gene: NA
V gene: TRBV7-2
clone size: NA
J gene: TRBJ1-2
CDR3 DNA: TGTGCCAGCAGCTTAAGGGGAGGGCCTAACTATGGCTACACCTTC
CDR3 protein: CASSLRGGPNYGYTF

D gene: NA
V gene: TRBV30
clone size: NA
J gene: TRBJ1-2
CDR3 DNA: TGTGCCTGGAGTGTACTAGGGGAACTCATTAACTATGGCTACACCTTC
CDR3 protein: CAWSVLGELINYGYTF

D gene: NA
V gene: TRBV15
clone size: NA
J gene: TRBJ2-1
CDR3 DNA: TGTGCCACCAGCAGAAGGAGCGTAGTTCTAGAGCAGTTCTTC
CDR3 protein: CATSRRSVVLEQFF

D gene: NA
V gene: TRBV7-3
clone size: NA
J gene: TRBJ1-5
CDR3 DNA: TGTGCCAGCAGCTTATCCCCGAATCAGCCCCAGCATTTT
CDR3 protein: CASSLSPNQPQHF

D gene: TRBD2
V gene: TRBV5-6
clone size: NA
J gene: TRBJ2-5
CDR3 DNA: TGTGCCAGCAGCACGGGACTAGCGGGGGGGCCCGGAGAGACCCAGTACTTC
CDR3 protein: CASSTGLAGGPGETQYF